These T cell receptor beta chains were read from a single sample in a study of OX40 agonist ivuxolimab in advanced cancers. Sequencing was performed with immunoSEQ multiplex PCR; in TCRdb, only in-frame clones are kept and a portion is missing. Among 60,000 to 85,000 clones, 89% were seen once, and the ten largest hold less than 3%. The sample was CD4+ or CD8+ T cells sorted from blood, taken in a trial of the OX40 agonist ivuxolimab. The origin of the receptors is an adult with an advanced solid tumor such as melanoma, head and neck, liver or kidney cancer. The CDR3 runs from the conserved cysteine through the conserved F or W. The D gene is left open where the match is weak. Rows may omit the clone size; those that give it use once, few, many or a size class.

-	TRBV5-1	-	TRBJ1-1	TGCGCCAGCAGCACCGGACAGATCAACCTGGGTGAAGCTTTCTTT	CASSTGQINLGEAFF
-	TRBV6-5	-	TRBJ2-3	TGTGCCAGCAGTAGGAGGGGGCCCAGCACAGATACGCAGTATTTT	CASSRRGPSTDTQYF
-	TRBV7-9	-	TRBJ1-4	TGTGCCAGCAGCTCGCAGCGGACTAATGAAAAACTGTTTTTT	CASSSQRTNEKLFF
-	TRBV2	-	TRBJ2-5	TGTGCCAGCAGTAGGGAGTTGGAGACCCAGTACTTC	CASSRELETQYF
-	TRBV19	-	TRBJ1-1	TGTGCCAGGATAGGACAGACGAACACTGAAGCTTTCTTT	CARIGQTNTEAFF
-	TRBV5-1	-	TRBJ2-7	TGCGCCAGCAGCTTGGAGTCCTACGAGCAGTACTTC	CASSLESYEQYF
-	TRBV19	-	TRBJ1-3	TGTGCCAGTAATCCGGGGCCCTCTGGAAACACCATATATTTT	CASNPGPSGNTIYF
-	TRBV15	-	TRBJ1-3	TGTGCCACCAGCAGAGATATGAGCTCTGGAAACACCATATATTTT	CATSRDMSSGNTIYF
TRBD1	TRBV28	-	TRBJ1-2	TGTGCCAGCAGTTTAACCGGACAGGGGCGGGGCTATGGCTACACCTTC	CASSLTGQGRGYGYTF
TRBD1	TRBV2	-	TRBJ1-2	TGTGCCAGCAGTGGGAGACAGGGGGATGGCTACACCTTC	CASSGRQGDGYTF
-	TRBV7-6	-	TRBJ2-4	TGTGCCAGCAGCTTAGCGCCAGGGGAAGCCAAAAACATTCAGTACTTC	CASSLAPGEAKNIQYF
-	TRBV7-9	-	TRBJ2-3	TGTGCCAGCAGTCCTAGCCTGACCTACACAGATACGCAGTATTTT	CASSPSLTYTDTQYF
-	TRBV10-3	few	TRBJ1-1	TGTGCCATCAGCGCCGGGGCCACTGAAGCTTTCTTT	CAISAGATEAFF
-	TRBV7-8	-	TRBJ2-5	TGTGCCAGCAGCTTAGGGACGGTACGGGAGACCCAGTACTTC	CASSLGTVRETQYF
-	TRBV11-1	-	TRBJ2-6	TGTGCCAGCAGCCTATACTCTGGGGCCAACGTCCTGACTTTC	CASSLYSGANVLTF
-	TRBV4-1	-	TRBJ2-7	TGCGCCAGCAGCCGACAGGAACCTTCCTACGAGCAGTACTTC	CASSRQEPSYEQYF
-	TRBV6-1	-	TRBJ2-7	TGTGCCAGCAGTGAAAGGCGAGCACGAGATATTTTGCGCGAGCAGTACTTC	CASSERRARDILREQYF
-	TRBV6-5	-	TRBJ1-1	TGTGCCAGCAGTCCCAAGTACGTCGCTAGGACTGAAGCTTTCTTT	CASSPKYVARTEAFF
TRBD2	TRBV19	once	TRBJ2-3	TGTGCCAGTAGTCTCCGACTAGCGGGTCCCCACACAGATACGCAGTATTTT	CASSLRLAGPHTDTQYF
-	TRBV9	-	TRBJ1-1	TGTGCCAGCTCCCACGGAGGGCTGAACACTGAAGCTTTCTTT	CASSHGGLNTEAFF
TRBD1	TRBV6-1	once	TRBJ1-2	TGTGCCAGCCTAAACCGGGACAGGGACTATGGCTACACCTTC	CASLNRDRDYGYTF
-	TRBV2	-	TRBJ2-4	TGTGCCGTAGGGGCGGACGAGTACATTCAGTACTTC	CAVGADEYIQYF
TRBD2	TRBV9	-	TRBJ2-3	TGTGCCAGCAGCGTAAGCCTCGATATATCGGGGGGGGGCTCAGATACGCAGTATTTT	CASSVSLDISGGGSDTQYF
-	TRBV10-2	-	TRBJ1-5	TGCGCCAGCTCAACAGGCCTCAATCAGCCCCAGCATTTT	CASSTGLNQPQHF
-	TRBV2	-	TRBJ2-7	TGTGCCAGCAGTGAATGGGGCATAGGGGGCGAGCAGTACTTC	CASSEWGIGGEQYF
-	TRBV19	-	TRBJ1-2	TGTGCCAGTAGTATGGAACTAACCCCCCGGGGCTACACCTTC	CASSMELTPRGYTF
-	TRBV18	-	TRBJ2-5	TGTGCCAGCTCACCAAGTAGTCTGGAGACCCAGTACTTC	CASSPSSLETQYF
-	TRBV2	-	TRBJ2-7	TGTGCCAGCAGTGTAGAGGGGGAGAGCCCCTACGAGCAGTACTTC	CASSVEGESPYEQYF
-	TRBV5-1	-	TRBJ2-3	TGCGCCAGCAGGCGAGTCAGTTACACAGATACGCAGTATTTT	CASRRVSYTDTQYF
TRBD1	TRBV6-1	-	TRBJ1-2	TGTGCCAGCAGTGAAGCGGGACCGGGACAGGGGGGCGGCTACACCTTC	CASSEAGPGQGGGYTF
TRBD1	TRBV18	-	TRBJ1-1	TGTGCCAGCTCAGCCCTACAGGGGGGTGTGAACACTGAAGCTTTCTTT	CASSALQGGVNTEAFF
-	TRBV19	-	TRBJ1-4	TGTGCCAGTAGTATGGCAAGGGGAGGGGAAACAACTAATGAAAAACTGTTTTTT	CASSMARGGETTNEKLFF
-	TRBV18	once	TRBJ2-5	TGTGCCAGCTCACCCTCCGTGGCGGGAGAGACCCAGTACTTC	CASSPSVAGETQYF
TRBD1	TRBV19	-	TRBJ2-1	TGTGTGTCTAGGGACAGGTTCCTGAATGAGCAGTTCTTC	CVSRDRFLNEQFF
-	TRBV7-2	once	TRBJ1-1	TGTGCCAGCAGCTTAGATAGGGGGAACACTGAAGCTTTCTTT	CASSLDRGNTEAFF
-	TRBV11-2	-	TRBJ2-5	TGTGCCAGCACCACCCTTAGGGCAGATGAACAAGAGACCCAGTACTTC	CASTTLRADEQETQYF
TRBD1	TRBV2	-	TRBJ1-2	TGTGCCAGCGTGCGGACAGGGAGATATGGCTACACCTTC	CASVRTGRYGYTF
TRBD1	TRBV5-1	-	TRBJ1-2	TGCGCCAGCAGCTTGGCCGGGACAGGCCCCCAGAATGGCTACACCTTC	CASSLAGTGPQNGYTF
TRBD1	TRBV13	-	TRBJ2-7	TGTGCCAGCAGCTTAGGCGGACCCGGACAGGGGGCCGGAGGGCAGTACTTC	CASSLGGPGQGAGGQYF
-	TRBV2	few	TRBJ1-5	TGTGCCAGCAGTGAAGAAGGGGGGACCCCAAATCAGCCCCAGCATTTT	CASSEEGGTPNQPQHF
TRBD1	TRBV2	-	TRBJ1-1	TGTGCCAGCACCGGACAGGGGGCCACTGAAGCTTTCTTT	CASTGQGATEAFF
-	TRBV1	-	TRBJ2-3	TGCACCAGCAGCCAAGAAGGCGGGAGTGGCACAGATACGCAGTATTTT	CTSSQEGGSGTDTQYF
-	TRBV19	once	TRBJ1-1	TGTGCCAGTAGCACACAGGGAGGCACTGAAGCTTTCTTT	CASSTQGGTEAFF
TRBD2	TRBV29-1	-	TRBJ2-3	TGCAGCGTTGTGCTAGCGGGGGCATTACCTAGCACAGATACGCAGTATTTT	CSVVLAGALPSTDTQYF
-	TRBV21-1	-	TRBJ2-5	TGTGCCAGCAGCAAAATGGGGGAAGAGACCCAGTACTTC	CASSKMGEETQYF
-	TRBV5-6	once	TRBJ1-1	TGTGCCAGCAGCTTGAGCTTCGGTGGACGGAACTACATGAACACTGAAGCTTTCTTT	CASSLSFGGRNYMNTEAFF
-	TRBV5-4	-	TRBJ1-6	TGTGCCAGCAGCTTGGCGGGATATAATTCACCCCTCCACTTT	CASSLAGYNSPLHF